Sequencing of this T cell receptor beta chain was carried out in a study of OX40 agonist ivuxolimab in advanced cancers. Context from the whole study: Ivuxolimab, which targeted the costimulatory receptor OX40 (CD134), was an agonistic, fully human IgG2 monoclonal antibody. Among the roughly 50 dose-escalation patients, some 20 had hepatocellular carcinoma, 15 melanoma, 9 renal cell carcinoma and 9 head and neck cancer. Prior anti-PD-1, anti-PD-L1 or anti-CTLA-4 therapy was permitted, and 30% to 50% of dose-escalation patients had received checkpoint inhibitors. The paper covers the monotherapy dose-escalation part of the phase I ivuxolimab trial, which included N of about 50 patients. In the dose-escalation cohort, roughly 82% of patients were male, and the mean age was around 65 years with a range of roughly 20 to 85. Partial responses were achieved by three dose-escalation patients, of whom one had hepatocellular carcinoma and two had cutaneous melanoma. The purpose of peripheral TCRbeta sequencing was to test whether ivuxolimab changed TCR sequence diversity and led to clonal T-cell expansion. Intravenous ivuxolimab was administered to patients every 2 weeks at six dose levels: 0.01, 0.1, 0.3, 1.5, 3 and 10 mg/kg. Paper-wide results and their limitations: Antigen specificity was not determined for the clonally expanded peripheral T cells. After ivuxolimab, CD8+ T cells had more expanded clones than CD4+ T cells on average. Low levels of normalized T-cell clonal expansion were also seen in some patients who did not respond. Clonal expansion of both CD4+ and CD8+ blood T cells was observed from baseline to week 6 at doses 0.1 to 3.0 mg/kg. In partial responders in the 0.1-3.0 mg/kg groups, normalized peripheral clonal expansion was found to be among the lowest, especially among CD8+ T cells.

Genomic DNA was extracted from sorted cells for sequencing of the TCRbeta CDR3 region. The immunoSEQ Assay was used for sequencing of TCRbeta CDR3 regions. TCRdb mirrors the immuneACCESS table, restricted to in-frame sequences. Some clones are absent from its copies; in checked studies, under half trace to an unresolved V gene, and the reason for the others is unknown. The sample table records 70,000 to 90,000 clones; around 82% of these occur just once. The ten biggest clones cover around 7.5% of the sample. Regarding this clone: Its antigen specificity is not known. No much larger clone is present one base from it, and per-base qualities are unavailable.

CDR1 and CDR2, per the germline V gene, are MDHEN and SYDVKM. Its CDR3 holds 12 amino acids, cysteine through phenylalanine. The retained sequence is limited to the CDR3, 36 bases, with the frame set at the first base. Trimming costs V 7 bases and J 2 bases, and their ends lie 6 bases apart. Patients with a history of autoimmune disease or receiving systemic immunosuppression were excluded from the trial. Peripheral blood for TCR sequencing was collected from all dose cohorts at baseline, on cycle 4 day 1, and on cycle 7 day 1. The samples were drawn from a first-in-human, open-label, multicenter phase I dose-escalation trial of ivuxolimab. The trial enrolled adults with locally advanced or metastatic head and neck squamous cell, hepatocellular, melanoma or renal cell carcinoma. CD4+ and CD8+ T cells were sorted separately from peripheral blood before TCR sequencing.

The receptor comes from an adult with an advanced solid tumor such as melanoma, head and neck, liver or kidney cancer. In this chain, TRBV28 is recombined with TRBJ1-5, with no confidently assigned D gene. The sample in question was CD4+ or CD8+ T cells sorted from blood, obtained in a trial of the OX40 agonist ivuxolimab. The CDR3 protein sequence reads: CASTWGNQPQHF. The bases are TGTGCCAGCACCTGGGGCAATCAGCCCCAGCATTTT.